The 18 T cell receptor beta chains below were found in one sample sequenced in a study of vaccination and CD4 T cells after COVID-19. Their cognate antigens are unknown. The Oncomine TCR Beta short-read assay was what sequenced the DNA obtained from cultured CD4+ T cells. MiXCR, applied by TCRdb to the PCR reads, yields one record per CDR3 protein. Found here are under 20,000 distinct CDR3 sequences, about three quarters of them singletons; the top ten hold about 17%. Sample treatment: roughly 11-day PBMC culture with coronavirus spike peptide pools or control peptides (ViraFEST assay). Sequencing used CD4+ T cells from blood, cultured in vitro, obtained after SARS-CoV-2 vaccination. These receptors originate from a human donor who received a COVID-19 vaccine.

This sequence joins TRBV11-3 and TRBJ2-3, with 8 bases lining up with TRBD2. The J segment lost 1 base and the V segment lost 4 bases, leaving 13 bases of the junction unmatched. The CDR3 covers 18 residues. Germline-derived CDR1 and CDR2 are SGHNT and YENEEA. The CDR3 coding sequence is TGTGCCAGCAGCTCCGGGGGCTGGTCGGGAGGGGGCACAGATACGCAGTATTTT. This sequence encodes CASSSGGWSGGGTDTQYF.

The chain has TRBV20-1 and TRBJ2-4, with 9 bases that match TRBD2. The CDR3 has 17 residues. Germline loops: CDR1 DFQATT, CDR2 SNEGSKA (reference sequence). Trimming cost V 5 bases and J 1 base; bases outside gene matches: 12. The CDR3 DNA reads TGCAGTGCTCCCCTAGGGGGTACTAGCGGGGCCAAAAACATTCAGTACTTC. It is translated as CSAPLGGTSGAKNIQYF.

This chain joins TRBV6-5 and TRBJ2-2; 11 bases map to TRBD2. The germline CDR1 and CDR2 sequences are MNHEY and SVGAGI. The V gene end was trimmed by 4 bases and the J gene end by 2 bases; junction bases not matched to a gene: 3. CDR3 length equals 16 residues. The DNA for the CDR3 is TGTGCCAGCAGTTTGACTAGCGGGGAAAACACCGGGGAGCTGTTTTTT. Translating it yields CASSLTSGENTGELFF.

V is TRBV25-1 and J is TRBJ1-1, with TRBD1 matching over 8 bases. The CDR3 extends over 16 amino acids. Germline V gene sequence: CDR1 MGHDK, CDR2 SYGVNS. The V and J ends lost 7 bases and 4 bases, in that order; junction bases with no gene match: 14. Here the CDR3 reads CASTTIGQGPSTEAFF. The CDR3 nucleotides read TGTGCCAGCACCACCATTGGACAGGGACCGAGCACTGAAGCTTTCTTT.

This clonotype occurred a few times. The chain is built from TRBV6-5 and TRBJ1-1; unclear D gene. CDR3 length: 14 amino acids. Germline CDR1 and CDR2: MNHEY and SVGAGI. V lost 3 bases, J lost 9 bases, and 17 bases lay in between. CDR3 sequence reads: CASSYSFGSSQAFF. The CDR3 nucleotides are TGTGCCAGCAGTTATAGCTTTGGGTCGAGCCAAGCTTTCTTT.

This chain uses TRBV6-5 with TRBJ2-3; tentatively, D is TRBD1 or TRBD2 (5 bases each). Per the germline V gene, CDR1 is MNHEY and CDR2 is SVGAGI. V shed 0 bases and J shed 2 bases, with 12 bases lying between them. The CDR3 length is 16 residues. CDR3 amino acids: CASSYSGPKDTDTQYF. CDR3 nucleotide sequence: TGTGCCAGCAGTTACTCGGGACCGAAAGACACAGATACGCAGTATTTT.

This clonotype was seen only once. V is TRBV5-1 and J is TRBJ1-1; weak D call: TRBD1 (6 bases). V was trimmed by 4 bases and J by 1 base, leaving 8 bases between them. The CDR3 runs 13 residues. The germline CDR1 and CDR2 sequences are SGHRS and YFSETQ. CDR3 amino acids: CASSGTPNTEAFF. The CDR3 DNA reads TGCGCCAGCAGCGGGACACCGAACACTGAAGCTTTCTTT.

The genes are TRBV27 and TRBJ1-3; D is possibly TRBD1 (6 bases). With 8 bases removed from V and 8 bases from J, the gap between germline ends came to 16 bases. The length of the CDR3 is 13 residues. Germline loops: CDR1 MNHEY, CDR2 SMNVEV (reference sequence). CDR3 nucleotides: TGTGCCAGCCACGACAGGTTTGGGGACACCATATATTTT. Amino acids: CASHDRFGDTIYF.

V and J are TRBV6-1 and TRBJ1-5, with a weak D call TRBD1 (6 bases). Trimming cost V 0 bases and J 6 bases, with 12 bases left between them. This CDR3 comprises 15 residues. Looked up from germline, CDR1 is MNHNS and CDR2 is SASEGT. CDR3 in DNA: TGTGCCAGCAGTGAAGCCTACGGGGGGCCTCAGCCCCAGCATTTT. Residues: CASSEAYGGPQPQHF.

In its sample, this clonotype was seen a few times. The CDR3: CASRGTGPSYEQYF. CDR3 nucleotide sequence: TGTGCCAGTAGGGGGACGGGCCCATCCTACGAGCAGTACTTC. The chain joins TRBV19 to TRBJ2-7; D is possibly TRBD1 or TRBD2 (5 bases each). The V end lost 6 bases, the J end lost 1 base, and 13 bases lay between the germline ends. Germline V gives CDR1 LNHDA, CDR2 SQIVND (reference sequence). The CDR3 consists of 14 residues.

The rearrangement links TRBV20-1 to TRBJ1-2, with 8 positions matching TRBD1. The CDR3 loop spans 14 amino acids. Germline CDR1 and CDR2: DFQATT and SNEGSKA (reference sequence). V lost 0 bases and J lost 2; bases outside the gene matches: 2. The CDR3, as DNA: TGCAGTGCTAGAGATCCAGGGGGCAACTATGGCTACACCTTC. It yields the protein CSARDPGGNYGYTF.

This chain uses TRBV30 with TRBJ2-3; D not certain. Trimming took 0 bases from V and 4 from J, leaving 5 bases between them. From germline, CDR1 is GTSNPN and CDR2 SVGIG (reference sequence). The CDR3 runs to 12 residues. CDR3 residues: CAWSVRSDTQYF. CDR3 DNA sequence: TGTGCCTGGAGTGTACGGTCAGATACGCAGTATTTT.

CDR3 in amino acids: CASSLAGTSGGPIQETQYF. The CDR3, as DNA: TGTGCCAGCAGCTTAGCCGGGACTAGCGGGGGGCCCATCCAAGAGACCCAGTACTTC. The chain carries TRBV7-9 and TRBJ2-5, with 15 bases identical to TRBD2. Germline V gene data show CDR1 as SEHNR and CDR2 as FQNEAQ (reference sequence). J gave up 1 base and V 0 bases, and 6 bases lay outside the gene matches. The CDR3 sequence is 19 residues long.

This chain uses TRBV20-1 with TRBJ2-1; maybe TRBD2 (6 bases). The V and J ends lost 6 bases and 0 bases respectively, with 15 bases between them. Germline CDR1 DFQATT, CDR2 SNEGSKA (reference sequence). This CDR3 has 15 amino acids. The CDR3 bases are TGCAGTGCGGAGCGGGCCTTAAGCTCCTACAATGAGCAGTTCTTC. It codes for CSAERALSSYNEQFF.

V is TRBV2 and J is TRBJ1-2, with TRBD1 matching over 7 bases. J was trimmed by 6 bases and V by 0 bases; bases with no gene match: 25. CDR1 is SNHLY, CDR2 FYNNEI, per germline. The CDR3 runs to 21 residues. The CDR3 protein is CASSEARLHVERRGQWNGYTF. The CDR3, as DNA: TGTGCCAGCAGTGAAGCGAGACTACACGTAGAGAGGAGGGGGCAATGGAATGGCTACACCTTC.

The chain links TRBV12-3 or TRBV12-4 to TRBJ1-2; no clear D gene. V lost 0 bases and J lost 4, with 3 bases in between. The CDR3 length is 12 residues. The CDR3 DNA reads TGTGCCAGCAGTTTAGCAGGCTATGGCTACACCTTC. Protein product: CASSLAGYGYTF.

This chain connects TRBV20-1 to TRBJ2-3, with 12 bases aligning to TRBD2. CDR3 length: 15 residues. After removal of 1 base from V and 5 bases from J, the junction contained 4 bases not matched to a gene. The germline gives CDR1 DFQATT, CDR2 SNEGSKA (reference sequence). CDR3 DNA sequence: TGCAGTGCTAGAGTGCCTAGCGGGGGGGGAGATACGCAGTATTTT. It encodes CSARVPSGGGDTQYF.

This chain connects TRBV20-1 to TRBJ2-1; TRBD2 matches at 10 bases. The CDR3 totals 19 residues. The junction had 11 bases not matched to a gene; V was cut back by 0 bases and J by 0 bases. Germline CDR1 reads DFQATT; CDR2 reads SNEGSKA (reference sequence). The CDR3 spells CSARDLASGGLSSYNEQFF. CDR3 coding DNA: TGCAGTGCTAGAGATCTCGCTAGCGGGGGATTAAGCTCCTACAATGAGCAGTTCTTC.